Listed below are T cell receptor beta chains from one sample, sequenced in a study of T-cell reconstitution after alpha-beta-depleted transplantation in children. TCRdb called the PCR reads again in MiXCR, with one record for every CDR3 protein. This table has roughly 280,000 distinct CDR3 sequences, approximately 10% appearing once. The sequences come from peripheral blood, collected 180 days after TCRalphabeta/CD19-depleted stem cell transplant. All receptors come from a male patient between 2 and 15 years old who had a stem cell transplant for chronic granulomatous disease, so the T cells may come from the graft donor. Each CDR3 is given with its conserved first and last residue. A D gene is named only where the DNA matches it firmly. Part of the rows lack a size; the others show once, few, many or a class for expanded clones.

j_call,v_call,clone_size,d_call,cdr3_aa,cdr3_nt
TRBJ2-3,TRBV29-1,.,.,CSVGARFTDTQYF,TGCAGCGTGGGGGCCAGATTCACAGATACGCAGTATTTT
TRBJ2-7,TRBV7-6,few,.,CASSLALNYEQYF,TGTGCCAGCAGCTTAGCGCTCAACTACGAGCAGTACTTC
TRBJ2-7,TRBV5-4,.,.,CASSLGGVREQYF,TGTGCCAGCAGCTTGGGTGGGGTCCGCGAGCAGTACTTC
TRBJ1-2,TRBV27,many,.,CASSLTFAGNNYGYTF,TGTGCCAGCAGTTTAACGTTCGCGGGGAATAACTATGGCTACACCTTC
TRBJ2-1,TRBV29-1,few,TRBD2,CSVARESGRVDEQFF,TGCAGCGTGGCCCGGGAGAGCGGGAGGGTTGATGAGCAGTTCTTC
TRBJ2-7,TRBV18,many,TRBD1,CASSPLGQGAREQYF,TGTGCCAGCTCACCACTCGGACAGGGGGCTCGCGAGCAGTACTTC
TRBJ2-5,TRBV28,many,TRBD1,CASSFRRGLGETQYF,TGTGCCAGCAGTTTTCGCAGGGGGCTAGGAGAGACCCAGTACTTC
TRBJ2-5,TRBV5-6,many,.,CASSLVKTEETQYF,TGTGCCAGCAGCTTGGTAAAGACGGAAGAGACCCAGTACTTC
TRBJ2-1,TRBV14,many,TRBD1,CASSQGLGRDRESYNEQFF,TGTGCCAGCAGCCAAGGTTTGGGCCGGGACAGGGAATCCTACAATGAGCAGTTCTTC
TRBJ2-1,TRBV19,.,.,CASSIGQRVFNEQFF,TGTGCCAGTAGTATTGGACAGAGAGTCTTCAATGAGCAGTTCTTC
TRBJ2-3,TRBV11-2,many,TRBD2,CARRLAGSTDTQYF,TGTGCCAGAAGACTAGCGGGAAGCACAGATACGCAGTATTTT
TRBJ2-5,TRBV5-1,many,TRBD2,CASSLAPKGAGGPTQYF,TGCGCCAGCAGCTTGGCGCCCAAGGGAGCGGGGGGCCCAACCCAGTACTTC
TRBJ2-5,TRBV14,many,TRBD1,CASSRNRGQETQYF,TGTGCCAGCAGCCGCAACAGGGGCCAAGAGACCCAGTACTTC
TRBJ1-1,TRBV5-1,many,.,CASSLVGGNTEAFF,TGCGCCAGCAGCTTGGTTGGGGGGAACACTGAAGCTTTCTTT
TRBJ1-2,TRBV6-2/TRBV6-3,many,.,CASSPTEYLHGYTF,TGTGCCAGCAGCCCTACGGAGTATTTGCATGGCTACACCTTC
TRBJ2-7,TRBV7-2,many,.,CASSSRDIHEQYF,TGTGCCAGCAGCTCCCGGGACATCCACGAGCAGTACTTC
TRBJ2-2,TRBV18,many,.,CASSLRDWGNTGELFF,TGTGCCAGCTCACTCCGGGACTGGGGAAACACCGGGGAGCTGTTTTTT
TRBJ2-5,TRBV3-1,.,.,CASCKQVAWTPGGTQYF,TGTGCCTCCTGCAAGCAGGTCGCTTGGACACCCGGGGGGACCCAGTACTTC
TRBJ2-3,TRBV5-1,many,.,CASSYEMKLRADTQYF,TGCGCCAGCAGCTACGAGATGAAGCTCAGGGCAGATACGCAGTATTTT
TRBJ2-7,TRBV27,many,TRBD2,CASGLAGWYEQYF,TGTGCCAGCGGACTAGCGGGATGGTACGAGCAGTACTTC
TRBJ1-5,TRBV12-3/TRBV12-4,many,.,CASSDEGFQPQHF,TGTGCCAGCAGCGACGAGGGCTTTCAGCCCCAGCATTTT
TRBJ1-2,TRBV29-1,many,.,CSVVRGSGYGYTF,TGCAGCGTTGTCAGGGGATCGGGCTATGGCTACACCTTC
TRBJ2-7,TRBV6-2/TRBV6-3,many,.,CASSSLRAQLYEQYF,TGTGCCAGCAGTAGCTTGCGGGCGCAACTCTACGAGCAGTACTTC
TRBJ2-5,TRBV27,many,TRBD1,CASSPHTGGALYF,TGTGCCAGCAGTCCTCATACAGGGGGCGCGCTCTACTTC
TRBJ2-5,TRBV5-1,many,.,CASSLASQETQYF,TGCGCCAGCAGCTTGGCCAGTCAAGAGACCCAGTACTTC
TRBJ2-5,TRBV20-1,many,TRBD2,CSARDSASGKETQYF,TGCAGTGCTAGAGATTCGGCTAGCGGGAAAGAGACCCAGTACTTC
TRBJ2-2,TRBV18,many,.,CASSPHPTNTGELFF,TGTGCCAGCTCACCCCACCCGACGAACACCGGGGAGCTGTTTTTT